The 30 T cell receptor beta chains below come from one sample, sequenced in a study of PD-L1 blockade in urothelial cancer. Generated by immunoSEQ multiplex PCR, the TCRdb table keeps only in-frame clones and is missing some. The data show some 100,000 clones, with over 80% seen just once and over 0.8% held by the top ten. The sequencing used PBMCs, collected around atezolizumab (anti-PD-L1) treatment. The source of these receptors is a woman older than 75 with urothelial cancer.

This chain links TRBV5-1 with TRBJ2-1, with 7 bases identical to TRBD2. V lost 4 bases to trimming and J lost 0 bases; unmatched junction nucleotides: 7. The CDR3 sequence is 16 residues long. The germline V gene encodes CDR1 SGHRS and CDR2 YFSETQ. CDR3 amino acids: CASSDGLVSSYNEQFF. The CDR3 DNA sequence: TGCGCCAGCAGCGACGGACTAGTTAGCTCCTACAATGAGCAGTTCTTC.

This chain joins TRBV5-1 and TRBJ1-5, with D possibly being TRBD1 (6 bases). V was cut by 4 bases and J by 0 bases, with 11 bases left in between. Looked up from germline, CDR1 is SGHRS and CDR2 is YFSETQ. The length of the CDR3 is 15 residues. The CDR3 spells CASSPGQHSNQPQHF. Written as DNA, the CDR3 is TGCGCCAGCAGCCCCGGACAGCATAGCAATCAGCCCCAGCATTTT.

The chain joins TRBV18 to TRBJ1-4; 9 bases agree with TRBD1. After removal of 2 bases from V and 8 bases from J, the junction contained 12 bases not matched to a gene. Germline loops: CDR1 KGHSH, CDR2 LQKENI. CDR3 length: 17 residues. CDR3 bases: TGTGCCAGCTCACCATCATACCGACAGGGGGGACAGGAAAAACTGTTTTTT. Its protein product is CASSPSYRQGGQEKLFF. The whole variable domain, remainder taken from reference TRBV18 and TRBJ1-4, is NAGVMQNPRHLVRRRGQEARLRCSPMKGHSHVYWYRQLPEEGLKFMVYLQKENIIDESGMPKERFSAEFPKEGPSILRIQQVVRGDSAAYFCASSPSYRQGGQEKLFFGSGTQLSVL.

This clone was seen a single time. The chain employs TRBV30 and TRBJ1-3; D remains unclear. V lost 1 base to trimming and J lost 0 bases, with 10 bases between them. Germline CDR1 GTSNPN, CDR2 SVGIG (reference sequence). The CDR3 is 15 amino acids. CDR3 in DNA: TGTGCCTGGAGTGGGCAGGTTCTCTCTGGAAACACCATATATTTT. Its translation: CAWSGQVLSGNTIYF.

This chain joins TRBV6-5 and TRBJ2-7; 8 nucleotides align to TRBD1. The junction had 13 bases not matched to a gene; V was cut back by 6 bases and J by 6 bases. Germline loops: CDR1 MNHEY, CDR2 SVGAGI. This CDR3 comprises 15 residues. CDR3 protein: CASRLLPQGGSEQYF. The DNA of the CDR3 is TGTGCCAGCAGACTCTTACCACAGGGGGGCTCCGAGCAGTACTTC.

The chain carries TRBV19 and TRBJ2-7, with no clear D. This CDR3 spans 15 amino acids. Germline V gene sequence: CDR1 LNHDA, CDR2 SQIVND (reference sequence). The V gene lost 4 bases and the J gene lost 3 bases, with 16 bases spanning the gap. The DNA for the CDR3 is TGTGCCAGTAGTAGAGGCAAAAGCGAGCACTACGAGCAGTACTTC. Translated: CASSRGKSEHYEQYF. Variable domain in full (rest from reference TRBV19 and TRBJ2-7): DGGITQSPKYLFRKEGQNVTLSCEQNLNHDAMYWYRQDPGQGLRLIYYSQIVNDFQKGDIAEGYSVSREKKESFPLTVTSAQKNPTAFYLCASSRGKSEHYEQYFGPGTRLTVT.

The rearrangement links TRBV27 to TRBJ2-7; 7 bases map to TRBD1. The CDR3 totals 14 residues. The germline V gene encodes CDR1 MNHEY and CDR2 SMNVEV (reference sequence). After removal of 7 bases from V and 0 bases from J, the junction contained 6 bases not matched to a gene. The CDR3 coding sequence is TGTGCCAGCACTCCGGGACAGAGCTCCTACGAGCAGTACTTC. Protein sequence: CASTPGQSSYEQYF.

V gene TRBV27 combines with J gene TRBJ2-1, with 9 bases aligning to TRBD2. Losses at the gene ends were 2 bases for V and 2 bases for J; bases not matched to a gene: 7. Looked up from germline, CDR1 is MNHEY and CDR2 is SMNVEV (reference sequence). This CDR3 has 17 amino acids. The DNA for the CDR3 is TGTGCCAGCAGTTTAAGGCTAGCGGGGTCTGCCTACAATGAGCAGTTCTTC. It codes for CASSLRLAGSAYNEQFF.

This chain joins TRBV2 and TRBJ1-2, with unresolved D. The germline gives CDR1 SNHLY, CDR2 FYNNEI. The CDR3 is 15 amino acids. The V and J ends lost 1 base and 0 bases respectively, with 9 bases between them. The CDR3 coding sequence is TGTGCCAGCAGTGAAGTTGAGTTCGCTAACTATGGCTACACCTTC. Translated, it gives CASSEVEFANYGYTF.

V usage is TRBV7-3 and J usage is TRBJ2-1; 13 positions match TRBD2. Germline V gene sequence: CDR1 SGHTA, CDR2 FQGTGA. The CDR3 is 14 amino acids. Unmatched junction bases numbered 5, after V lost 5 bases and J lost 10 bases. CDR3 sequence reads: CASSTGTSGTEQFF. The DNA of the CDR3 is TGTGCCAGCAGCACCGGGACTAGCGGGACCGAGCAGTTCTTC.

This chain links TRBV10-3 with TRBJ2-7; the match to TRBD1 covers 9 bases. The CDR3 is made up of 13 amino acids. Germline V gene data show CDR1 as ENHRY and CDR2 as SYGVKD. J lost 3 bases, V lost 4 bases, and 1 base had no gene match. In nucleotides, the CDR3 is TGTGCCATCAGTGGGACAGGGGACTACGAGCAGTACTTC. Amino acid sequence: CAISGTGDYEQYF.

This chain links TRBV10-3 with TRBJ1-1; D uncertain. The CDR3 contains 13 residues. Per the germline V gene, CDR1 is ENHRY and CDR2 is SYGVKD. V was clipped by 4 bases and J by 6 bases, with 12 bases between them. In DNA, the CDR3 is TGTGCCATCAGTGGAGACACAGCTTCTGAAGCTTTCTTT. Translated, it gives CAISGDTASEAFF.

V and J are TRBV14 and TRBJ1-1; TRBD1 matches at 7 bases. Trimming at V came to 4 bases and at J to 1 base, leaving 3 bases not matched to a gene. The CDR3 runs to 14 residues. In germline, CDR1 is SGHDN, CDR2 FVKESK. The CDR3 protein is CASSPHRGNTEAFF. The CDR3 nucleotides are TGTGCCAGCAGCCCCCACAGGGGGAACACTGAAGCTTTCTTT.

V and J are TRBV9 and TRBJ1-5, with 7 bases matching TRBD1. Per the germline V gene, CDR1 is SGDLS and CDR2 is YYNGEE. V trimming: 4 bases; J trimming: 6 bases; junction bases outside the gene matches: 7. This CDR3 spans 14 amino acids. CDR3 in amino acids: CASSKTTGLQPQHF. DNA for the CDR3: TGTGCCAGCAGCAAGACGACAGGGCTTCAGCCCCAGCATTTT.

The chain joins TRBV6-6 to TRBJ1-1; the D gene is possibly TRBD1 (6 bases). The CDR3 has 14 residues. Deletions cut 4 bases from V and 6 bases from J, with 15 bases between. CDR1 is MNHNY and CDR2 is SVGAGI in the germline V gene (reference sequence). CDR3 region: CASSFLNRDPEAFF. In nucleotides, the CDR3 is TGTGCCAGCAGTTTTCTGAACAGGGACCCTGAAGCTTTCTTT.

This sequence joins TRBV7-8 and TRBJ2-1; no clear D gene. V was clipped by 5 bases and J by 9 bases, with 11 bases between them. CDR3 length: 12 residues. Germline values: CDR1 SGHVS, CDR2 FQNEAQ. For the CDR3, the DNA is TGTGCCAGCAGCCCCGTAGGCGGTGAGCAGTTCTTC. It yields the protein CASSPVGGEQFF.

The chain recombines TRBV20-1 with TRBJ1-1; no clear D. Germline lookup yields CDR1 DFQATT and CDR2 SNEGSKA (reference sequence). The CDR3 spans 10 residues. The V gene lost 3 bases and the J gene lost 11 bases, with 10 bases spanning the gap. CDR3 nucleotides: TGCAGTGCTAGTCGGGGTGAGGCTTTCTTT. Its protein is CSASRGEAFF.

The table lists this clone with a count of one. This chain joins TRBV5-1 and TRBJ2-3; TRBD1 matches 8 bases. The V gene end was trimmed by 4 bases and the J gene end by 6 bases; junction bases not matched to a gene: 13. Per the germline V gene, CDR1 is SGHRS and CDR2 is YFSETQ. The CDR3 is made up of 16 amino acids. CDR3: CASSPEDRAFGDTQYF. The CDR3 DNA is TGCGCCAGCAGCCCCGAGGACAGGGCGTTTGGGGATACGCAGTATTTT.

The genes are TRBV11-2 and TRBJ1-1; D unresolved. Germline V gene sequence: CDR1 SGHAT, CDR2 FQNNGV. The V end lost 0 bases, the J end lost 0 bases, and 11 bases lay between the germline ends. The CDR3 contains 16 residues. CDR3 coding DNA: TGTGCCAGCAGCTTAGATCTCGGGATATTGAACACTGAAGCTTTCTTT. Translation gives CASSLDLGILNTEAFF.

The chain uses TRBV6-5 and TRBJ2-6; no firm D call. V was shortened by 5 bases and J by 0 bases, with 8 bases between the two germline ends. This CDR3 comprises 15 residues. Germline V CDR1 and CDR2: MNHEY, SVGAGI. The CDR3 coding sequence is TGTGCCAGCAGTCAGGTGGACTCTGGGGCCAACGTCCTGACTTTC. Its protein product is CASSQVDSGANVLTF.

The V and J genes are TRBV28 and TRBJ2-1; 15 nucleotides match TRBD2. The ends lost 5 bases at V and 4 bases at J; junction bases unmatched: 12. Germline CDR1 reads MDHEN; CDR2 reads SYDVKM. The CDR3 is 19 amino acids. The CDR3 loop is CASSPLGTSGRLGYNEQFF. CDR3 sequence (DNA): TGTGCCAGCAGTCCCCTCGGGACTAGCGGGAGGCTGGGTTACAATGAGCAGTTCTTC. Using reference TRBV28 and TRBJ2-1 for the parts outside the CDR3, the full variable domain is DVKVTQSSRYLVKRTGEKVFLECVQDMDHENMFWYRQDPGLGLRLIYFSYDVKMKEKGDIPEGYSVSREKKERFSLILESASTNQTSMYLCASSPLGTSGRLGYNEQFFGPGTRLTVL.

The chain combines TRBV5-4 with TRBJ2-1, with 8 positions matching TRBD2. Germline values: CDR1 SGHNT, CDR2 YYREEE (reference sequence). The CDR3 covers 16 residues. J lost 4 bases, V lost 0 bases, and 6 bases had no gene match. The CDR3, as DNA: TGTGCCAGCAGCTTGGGTTTTCTAGCGGGTTACAATGAGCAGTTCTTC. This translates into CASSLGFLAGYNEQFF.

The V and J genes are TRBV7-9 and TRBJ2-1, with D possibly being TRBD2 (5 bases). The CDR3 is 15 amino acids. CDR1 SEHNR and CDR2 FQNEAQ come from the germline V gene (reference sequence). Trimming pared 6 bases from V and 4 bases from J, leaving 16 bases between. The CDR3 sequence is CASRPGVIRYNEQFF. The DNA of the CDR3 is TGTGCCAGCAGGCCCGGGGTCATTCGGTACAATGAGCAGTTCTTC.

This sequence joins TRBV7-2 and TRBJ2-7; TRBD1 is a possible D gene (5 bases). Germline CDR1 SGHTA, CDR2 FQGNSA. The CDR3 covers 14 residues. V lost 1 base and J 6 bases, leaving 13 bases between the germline ends. The CDR3 DNA is TGTGCCAGCAGCTTAGATTGGGCAGGGCGCGAGCAGTACTTC. This gives the protein CASSLDWAGREQYF.

The chain links TRBV19 to TRBJ2-7; 9 bases map to TRBD1. The length of the CDR3 is 13 residues. Unmatched junction bases numbered 5, after V lost 9 bases and J lost 2 bases. Per germline, CDR1 LNHDA and CDR2 SQIVND (reference sequence). The CDR3 nucleotides are TGTGCCAGCAACAGACAGGGGGCCTACGAGCAGTACTTC. Its protein product is CASNRQGAYEQYF.

This sequence joins TRBV30 and TRBJ2-7, with 7 bases that match TRBD2. The CDR3 loop spans 14 amino acids. From germline, CDR1 is GTSNPN and CDR2 SVGIG (reference sequence). The V segment lost 2 bases and the J segment 6 bases; nucleotides outside the gene matches: 10. The CDR3 loop reads CAWSSGGTVREQYF. The CDR3 DNA follows: TGTGCCTGGAGTTCCGGGGGGACCGTGCGCGAGCAGTACTTC. Full variable domain (outside the CDR3, taken from reference TRBV30 and TRBJ2-7): SQTIHQWPATLVQPVGSPLSLECTVEGTSNPNLYWYRQAAGRGLQLLFYSVGIGQISSEVPQNLSASRPQDRQFILSSKKLLLSDSGFYLCAWSSGGTVREQYFGPGTRLTVT.

The chain uses TRBV7-3 and TRBJ1-1; TRBD1 matches at 8 bases. V lost 2 bases and J lost 8; bases outside the gene matches: 13. Per germline, CDR1 SGHTA and CDR2 FQGTGA. This CDR3 has 16 residues. In DNA, the CDR3 is TGTGCCAGCAGCTTACGGGCCCCGACAGGGGTGGGGGAAGCTTTCTTT. Its protein product is CASSLRAPTGVGEAFF.

The chain uses TRBV28 and TRBJ1-5; D may be TRBD1 (6 bases). Germline V gene sequence: CDR1 MDHEN, CDR2 SYDVKM. V was shortened by 6 bases and J by 6 bases, with 9 bases between the two germline ends. The CDR3 extends over 12 amino acids. CDR3 DNA sequence: TGTGCCAGCAGCCAGGGGTCTCAGCCCCAGCATTTT. Translation: CASSQGSQPQHF.

V is TRBV6-1 and J is TRBJ2-4; D is possibly TRBD2 (6 bases). V dropped 6 bases and J dropped 3 bases, with 12 bases sitting between them. This CDR3 has 14 residues. CDR1 and CDR2 (germline): MNHNS, SASEGT. The CDR3 sequence: CASSQRRGKNIQYF. The CDR3 DNA follows: TGTGCCAGCAGCCAAAGGAGGGGCAAAAACATTCAGTACTTC.

The chain combines TRBV5-1 with TRBJ2-5; D possibly corresponds to TRBD2 (5 bases). V lost 2 bases, J lost 0 bases, and 11 bases lay in between. There are 15 residues in the CDR3. Germline V gene lookup returns CDR1 SGHRS and CDR2 YFSETQ. CDR3 in amino acids: CASSFSGKYQETQYF. In nucleotides, the CDR3 is TGCGCCAGCAGCTTTTCCGGGAAGTACCAAGAGACCCAGTACTTC. Full variable domain (remainder filled in from reference TRBV5-1 and TRBJ2-5): KAGVTQTPRYLIKTRGQQVTLSCSPISGHRSVSWYQQTPGQGLQFLFEYFSETQRNKGNFPGRFSGRQFSNSRSEMNVSTLELGDSALYLCASSFSGKYQETQYFGPGTRLLVL.